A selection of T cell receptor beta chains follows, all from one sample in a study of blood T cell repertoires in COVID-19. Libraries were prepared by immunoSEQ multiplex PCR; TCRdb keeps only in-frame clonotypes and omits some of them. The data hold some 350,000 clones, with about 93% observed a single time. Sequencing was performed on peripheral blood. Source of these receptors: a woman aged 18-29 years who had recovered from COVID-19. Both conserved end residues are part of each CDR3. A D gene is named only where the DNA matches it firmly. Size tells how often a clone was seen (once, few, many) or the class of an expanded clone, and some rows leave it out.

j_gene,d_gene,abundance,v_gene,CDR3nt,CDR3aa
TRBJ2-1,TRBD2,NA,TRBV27,TGTGCCAGCAGTTTACGGGGGACCGGGGGGATTTCCTACAATGAGCAGTTCTTC,CASSLRGTGGISYNEQFF
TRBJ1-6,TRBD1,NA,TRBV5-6,TGTGCCAGCAGCTACACCGGGACAGGGAGTTCACCCCTCCACTTT,CASSYTGTGSSPLHF
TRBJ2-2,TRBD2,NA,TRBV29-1,TGCAGCGTGAGTGGGACTAGCGGGAGGCGGACCGGGGAGCTGTTTTTT,CSVSGTSGRRTGELFF
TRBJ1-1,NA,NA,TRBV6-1,TGTGCCAGCAGTTCCCCCCGGGGTGAAGCTTTCTTT,CASSSPRGEAFF
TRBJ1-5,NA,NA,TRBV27,TGTGCCAGCAAACGCCGGGCGGGGGTCCTACCCCAGCATTTT,CASKRRAGVLPQHF
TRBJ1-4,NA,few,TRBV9,TGTGCCAGCAGCGTAGTCGCGGAGACTAATGAAAAACTGTTTTTT,CASSVVAETNEKLFF
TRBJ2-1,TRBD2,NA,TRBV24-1,TGTGCCACCAGTGATTTTTTGACTAGCGGGAAGGCTAGTTACAATGAGCAGTTCTTC,CATSDFLTSGKASYNEQFF
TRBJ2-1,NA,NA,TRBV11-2,TGTGCCAGCAGCCGAGTTCGGCGGAAGAATAATGAGCAGTTCTTC,CASSRVRRKNNEQFF
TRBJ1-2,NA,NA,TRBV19,TGTGCCAGTAGTATAAGAGGGAACTATGGCTACACCTTC,CASSIRGNYGYTF
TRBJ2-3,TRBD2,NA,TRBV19,TGTGCCAGTAAACGGGCGGGAGTGGGGATTTTGGATACGCAGTATTTT,CASKRAGVGILDTQYF
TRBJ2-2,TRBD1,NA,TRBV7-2,TGTGCCAGCAGCCTGGTCGGACAGGGGGTCAACACCGGGGAGCTGTTTTTT,CASSLVGQGVNTGELFF
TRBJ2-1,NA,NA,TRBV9,TGTGCCAGCAGCCCCTGGGACTTAAACAATGAGCAGTTCTTC,CASSPWDLNNEQFF
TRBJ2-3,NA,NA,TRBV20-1,TGCAGTCCTCCCACAGATACGCAGTATTTT,CSPPTDTQYF
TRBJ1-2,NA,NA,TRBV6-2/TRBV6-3,TGTGCCAGCAGTTACTCGAAGGTAGAGGGAAGGTATGGCTACACCTTC,CASSYSKVEGRYGYTF
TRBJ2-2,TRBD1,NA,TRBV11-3,TGTGCCAGCAGCTTCCTATTGGGGACAGTGAACACCGGGGAGCTGTTTTTT,CASSFLLGTVNTGELFF